This T cell receptor (beta chain) derives from a study of blood T cell repertoires in COVID-19. Only in-frame clones appear in the TCRdb table, and some are missing; sequencing was by immunoSEQ multiplex PCR. This repertoire shows 95,000 to 100,000 clones, around 84% found once; its top ten account for around 1.9%. This clone was seen only once. The germline V gene encodes CDR1 GTSNPN and CDR2 SVGIG (reference sequence). Deletions cut 0 bases from V and 0 bases from J, with 12 bases between. CDR3 length equals 17 residues. Sequenced: peripheral blood. The receptor was isolated from a woman aged 70-85 years with active or convalescent COVID-19. The genes are TRBV30 and TRBJ1-6; D possibly corresponds to TRBD1 (6 bases). The DNA of the CDR3 is TGTGCCTGGAGTGTAGACAGGCCTAGCTCCTATAATTCACCCCTCCACTTT. Translating it yields CAWSVDRPSSYNSPLHF.